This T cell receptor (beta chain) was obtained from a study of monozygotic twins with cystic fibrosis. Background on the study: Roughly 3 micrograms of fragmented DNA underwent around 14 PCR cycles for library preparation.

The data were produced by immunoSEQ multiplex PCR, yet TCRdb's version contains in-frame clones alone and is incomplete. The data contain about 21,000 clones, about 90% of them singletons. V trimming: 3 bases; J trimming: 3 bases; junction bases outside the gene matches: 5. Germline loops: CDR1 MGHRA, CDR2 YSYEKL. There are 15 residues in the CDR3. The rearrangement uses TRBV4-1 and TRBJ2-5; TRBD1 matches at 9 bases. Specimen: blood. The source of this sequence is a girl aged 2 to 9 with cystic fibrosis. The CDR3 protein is CASSQQQGAEETQYF. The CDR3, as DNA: TGCGCCAGCAGCCAGCAACAGGGGGCGGAAGAGACCCAGTACTTC.